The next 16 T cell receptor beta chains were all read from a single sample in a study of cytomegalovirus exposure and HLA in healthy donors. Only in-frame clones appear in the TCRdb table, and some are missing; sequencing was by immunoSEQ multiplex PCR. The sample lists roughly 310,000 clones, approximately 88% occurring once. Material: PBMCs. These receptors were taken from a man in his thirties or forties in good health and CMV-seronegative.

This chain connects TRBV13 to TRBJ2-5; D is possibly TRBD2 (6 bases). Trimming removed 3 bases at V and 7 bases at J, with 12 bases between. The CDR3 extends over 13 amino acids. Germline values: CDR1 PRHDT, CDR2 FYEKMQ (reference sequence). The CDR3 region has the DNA TGTGCCAGCAGCTTGGGAGGCCCGGGGACCCAGTACTTC. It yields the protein CASSLGGPGTQYF.

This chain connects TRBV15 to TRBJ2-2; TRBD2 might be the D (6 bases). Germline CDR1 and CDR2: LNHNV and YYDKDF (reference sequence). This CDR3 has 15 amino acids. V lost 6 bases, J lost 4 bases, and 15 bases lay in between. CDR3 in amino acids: CATSAGLAGTGELFF. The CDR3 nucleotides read TGTGCCACCAGTGCGGGGCTAGCAGGCACCGGGGAGCTGTTTTTT.

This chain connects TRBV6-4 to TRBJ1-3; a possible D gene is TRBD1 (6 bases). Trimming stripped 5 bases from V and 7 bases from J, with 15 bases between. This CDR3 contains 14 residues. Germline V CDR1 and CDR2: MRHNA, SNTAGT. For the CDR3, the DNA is TGTGCCAGCAGTCGAGTGACAGGTAGGAACACCATATATTTT. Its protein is CASSRVTGRNTIYF.

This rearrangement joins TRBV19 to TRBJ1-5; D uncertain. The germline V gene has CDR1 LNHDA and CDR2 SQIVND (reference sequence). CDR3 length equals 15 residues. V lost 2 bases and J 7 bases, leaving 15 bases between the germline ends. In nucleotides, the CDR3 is TGTGCCAGTAGTATAACAACCATCGGGAACCAGCCCCAGCATTTT. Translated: CASSITTIGNQPQHF. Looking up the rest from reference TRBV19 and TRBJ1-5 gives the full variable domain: DGGITQSPKYLFRKEGQNVTLSCEQNLNHDAMYWYRQDPGQGLRLIYYSQIVNDFQKGDIAEGYSVSREKKESFPLTVTSAQKNPTAFYLCASSITTIGNQPQHFGDGTRLSIL.

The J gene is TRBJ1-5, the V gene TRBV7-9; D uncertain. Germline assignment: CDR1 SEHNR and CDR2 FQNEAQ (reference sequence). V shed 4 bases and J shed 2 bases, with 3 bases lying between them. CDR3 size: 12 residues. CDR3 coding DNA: TGTGCCAGCAGCTCGGGCAATCAGCCCCAGCATTTT. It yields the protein CASSSGNQPQHF.

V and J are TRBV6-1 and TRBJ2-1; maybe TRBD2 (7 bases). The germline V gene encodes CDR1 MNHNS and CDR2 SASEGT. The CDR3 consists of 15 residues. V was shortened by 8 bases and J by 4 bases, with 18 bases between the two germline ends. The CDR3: CASAASGGKYNEQFF. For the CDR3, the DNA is TGTGCCAGCGCGGCATCGGGGGGCAAATACAATGAGCAGTTCTTC.

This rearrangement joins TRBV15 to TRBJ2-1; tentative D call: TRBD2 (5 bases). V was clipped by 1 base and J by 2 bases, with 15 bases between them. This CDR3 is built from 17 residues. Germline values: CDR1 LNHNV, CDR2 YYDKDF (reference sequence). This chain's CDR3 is CATSRGHRTFTYNEQFF. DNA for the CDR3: TGTGCCACCAGCAGAGGACACCGGACTTTCACCTACAATGAGCAGTTCTTC. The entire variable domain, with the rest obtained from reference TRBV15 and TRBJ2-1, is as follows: DAMVIQNPRYQVTQFGKPVTLSCSQTLNHNVMYWYQQKSSQAPKLLFHYYDKDFNNEADTPDNFQSRRPNTSFCFLDIRSPGLGDTAMYLCATSRGHRTFTYNEQFFGPGTRLTVL.

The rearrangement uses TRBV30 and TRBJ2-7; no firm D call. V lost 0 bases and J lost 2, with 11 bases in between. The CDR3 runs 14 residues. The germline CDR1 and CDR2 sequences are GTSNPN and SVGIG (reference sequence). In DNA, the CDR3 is TGTGCCTGGAGTGTTTCCCGCGGAACCTACGAGCAGTACTTC. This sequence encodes CAWSVSRGTYEQYF.

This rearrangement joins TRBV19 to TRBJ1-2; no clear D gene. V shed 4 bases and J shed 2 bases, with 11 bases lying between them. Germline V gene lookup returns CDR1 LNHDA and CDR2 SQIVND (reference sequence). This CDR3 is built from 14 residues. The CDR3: CASSRREGNYGYTF. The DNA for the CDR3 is TGTGCCAGTAGTAGAAGGGAGGGAAACTATGGCTACACCTTC.

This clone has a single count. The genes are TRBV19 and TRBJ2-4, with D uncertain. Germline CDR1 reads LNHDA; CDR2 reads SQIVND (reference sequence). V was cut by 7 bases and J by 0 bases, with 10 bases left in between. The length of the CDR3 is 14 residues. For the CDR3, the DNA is TGTGCCAGTAAGATGACTTTAGCCAAAAACATTCAGTACTTC. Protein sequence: CASKMTLAKNIQYF.

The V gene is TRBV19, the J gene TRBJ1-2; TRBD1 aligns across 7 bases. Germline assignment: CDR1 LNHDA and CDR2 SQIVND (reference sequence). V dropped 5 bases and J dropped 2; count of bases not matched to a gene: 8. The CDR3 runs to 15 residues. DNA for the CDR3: TGTGCCAGTAGTCCACTATCGACAGGGAACTATGGCTACACCTTC. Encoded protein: CASSPLSTGNYGYTF.

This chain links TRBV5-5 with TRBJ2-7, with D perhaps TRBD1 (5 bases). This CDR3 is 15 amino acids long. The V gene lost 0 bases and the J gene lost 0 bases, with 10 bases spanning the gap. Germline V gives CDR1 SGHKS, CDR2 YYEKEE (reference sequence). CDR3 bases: TGTGCCAGCAGCTTGGGGGGCATAAGCTCCTACGAGCAGTACTTC. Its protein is CASSLGGISSYEQYF.

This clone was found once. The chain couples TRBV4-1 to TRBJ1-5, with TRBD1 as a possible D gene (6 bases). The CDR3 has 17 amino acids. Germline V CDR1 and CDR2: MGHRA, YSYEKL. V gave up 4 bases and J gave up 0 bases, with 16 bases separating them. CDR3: CASSPHRQEYSNQPQHF. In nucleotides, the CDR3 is TGCGCCAGCAGCCCCCATCGACAGGAGTATAGCAATCAGCCCCAGCATTTT.

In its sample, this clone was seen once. DNA of the CDR3: TGTGCCAGCAGTGAATCTAGCGGGGGGGCCCGGGAGACCCAGTACTTC. This codes for CASSESSGGARETQYF. V and J are TRBV2 and TRBJ2-5; 12 bases align to TRBD2. From germline, CDR1 is SNHLY and CDR2 FYNNEI. The CDR3 spans 16 residues. The trim removed 2 bases at V and 5 bases at J, leaving 6 bases unmatched. The full variable domain, with the rest looked up from reference TRBV2 and TRBJ2-5, is EPEVTQTPSHQVTQMGQEVILRCVPISNHLYFYWYRQILGQKVEFLVSFYNNEISEKSEIFDDQFSVERPDGSNFTLKIRSTKLEDSAMYFCASSESSGGARETQYFGPGTRLLVL.

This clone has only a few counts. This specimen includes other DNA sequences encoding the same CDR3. The CDR3 DNA reads TGTGCCAGCTCACCGCCAGGGGCGTACGAGCAGTACTTC. This encodes CASSPPGAYEQYF. V gene TRBV18 combines with J gene TRBJ2-7; the D gene is possibly TRBD1 (6 bases). The V end lost 3 bases, the J end lost 4 bases, and 10 bases lay between the germline ends. The germline V gene encodes CDR1 KGHSH and CDR2 LQKENI. The CDR3 contains 13 residues.

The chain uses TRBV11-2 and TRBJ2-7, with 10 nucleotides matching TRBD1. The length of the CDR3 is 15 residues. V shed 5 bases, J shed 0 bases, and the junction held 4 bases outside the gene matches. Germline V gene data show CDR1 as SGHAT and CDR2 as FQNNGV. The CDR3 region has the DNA TGTGCCAGCAGCCCCCGGGACAGGGGCTCCTACGAGCAGTACTTC. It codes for CASSPRDRGSYEQYF.